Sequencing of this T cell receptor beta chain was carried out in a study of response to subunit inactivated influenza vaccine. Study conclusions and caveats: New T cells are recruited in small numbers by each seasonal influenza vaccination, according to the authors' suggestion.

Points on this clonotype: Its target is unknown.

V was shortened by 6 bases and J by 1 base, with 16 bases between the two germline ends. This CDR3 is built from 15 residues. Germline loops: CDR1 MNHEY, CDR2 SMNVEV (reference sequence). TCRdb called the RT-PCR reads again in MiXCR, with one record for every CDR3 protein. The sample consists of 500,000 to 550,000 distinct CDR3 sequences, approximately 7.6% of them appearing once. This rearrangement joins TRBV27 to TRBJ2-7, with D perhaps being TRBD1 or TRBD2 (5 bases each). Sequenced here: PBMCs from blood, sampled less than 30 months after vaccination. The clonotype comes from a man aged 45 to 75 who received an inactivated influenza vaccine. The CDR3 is CASSRDAMGSYEQYF. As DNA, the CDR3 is TGTGCCAGCAGCAGGGACGCCATGGGGTCCTACGAGCAGTACTTC.